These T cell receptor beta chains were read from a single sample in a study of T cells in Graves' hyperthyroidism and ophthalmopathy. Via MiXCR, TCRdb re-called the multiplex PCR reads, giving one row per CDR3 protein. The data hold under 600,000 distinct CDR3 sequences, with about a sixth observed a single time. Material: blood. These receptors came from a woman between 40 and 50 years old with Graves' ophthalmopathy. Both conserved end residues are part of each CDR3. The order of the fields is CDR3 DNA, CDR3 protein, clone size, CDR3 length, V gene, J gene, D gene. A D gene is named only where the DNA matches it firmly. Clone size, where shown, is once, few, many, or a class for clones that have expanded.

TGCGCCAGCCTCATCGACAGGGGGCAAGGCTACACCTTC	CASLIDRGQGYTF	few	13	TRBV10-1	TRBJ1-2	TRBD1
TGTGCCAGCAGTTATACGCCAGGCTTGCCGAACACTGAAGCTTTCTTT	CASSYTPGLPNTEAFF	many	16	TRBV6-5	TRBJ1-1	-
TGTGCCAGCACGCTTAACAGTGAAAAACTGTTTTTT	CASTLNSEKLFF	many	12	TRBV2	TRBJ1-4	-
TGCGCCAGCAGTTCTGGGAAGGGCCCGGAGACCCAGTACTTC	CASSSGKGPETQYF	few	14	TRBV5-1	TRBJ2-5	-
TGTGCCAGCAGCCCACGACAGGGTGCTAATGAAAAACTGTTTTTT	CASSPRQGANEKLFF	-	15	TRBV7-2	TRBJ1-4	TRBD1
TGTGCCAGCAGTGAACCGCCTGCTAGCAATCAGCCCCAGCATTTT	CASSEPPASNQPQHF	-	15	TRBV6-1	TRBJ1-5	-
TGCGCCAGCAGCCCGCGAGCTGACACAATATCGGGAGCTTTCTTT	CASSPRADTISGAFF	many	15	TRBV5-1	TRBJ1-1	-
TGTGCCAGCAGTACAACAGGGGCGGCCTACGAGCAGTACTTC	CASSTTGAAYEQYF	many	14	TRBV27	TRBJ2-7	TRBD1
TGTGCCAGCAGCGCCAGGACCAACCACCTGAGGGAAGAGACCCAGTACTTC	CASSARTNHLREETQYF	-	17	TRBV11-2	TRBJ2-5	-
TGTGCCAGCAGTTACGGGGTAGGCACCGGGGAGCTGTTTTTT	CASSYGVGTGELFF	few	14	TRBV6-2/TRBV6-3	TRBJ2-2	-
TGCAGTGCCCCCGGGACAGCTTCGAACACTGAAGCTTTCTTT	CSAPGTASNTEAFF	many	14	TRBV20-1	TRBJ1-1	TRBD1
TGTGCCAGCAGCTTAGGAGGGCTTGGGGCCAACGTCCTGACTTTC	CASSLGGLGANVLTF	few	15	TRBV7-9	TRBJ2-6	-
TGTGCCATCAGTGAGTCGATACATGGCAGGGGTTTTGAAAAACTGGTTTTT	CAISESIHGRGFEKLVF	-	17	TRBV10-3	TRBJ1-4	-
TGTGCCAGCAGCTCGGAGGAAAGGTGGGCAGATACGCAGTATTTT	CASSSEERWADTQYF	few	15	TRBV5-8	TRBJ2-3	-
TGTGCCAGCAGCCAAGAAGGATTCCGGGACAGTGCTTACGAGCAGTACTTC	CASSQEGFRDSAYEQYF	-	17	TRBV4-2	TRBJ2-7	TRBD1
TGTGCCAGCAGCCCGACTAGCGGGAGGGGTAACACCGGGGAGCTGTTTTTT	CASSPTSGRGNTGELFF	many	17	TRBV3-1	TRBJ2-2	TRBD2
TGCGCCAGCACCCACACCGGGGAGCTGTTTTTT	CASTHTGELFF	-	11	TRBV10-2	TRBJ2-2	-
TGCGCCAGCAGCTTGGGGGGGACCCGAGGAGCAGATACGCAGTATTTT	CASSLGGTRGADTQYF	many	16	TRBV5-1	TRBJ2-3	-
TGTGCCAGCTCACCACAGGAGGGAGAAGCTTTCTTT	CASSPQEGEAFF	many	12	TRBV18	TRBJ1-1	-
TGCGCCAGCAGGTTAGGGGCGCTTGCTTCACCCCTCCACTTT	CASRLGALASPLHF	few	14	TRBV5-1	TRBJ1-6	-
TGTGCCAGCAGTGGCGTTAGCGAGCAGTACTTC	CASSGVSEQYF	many	11	TRBV6-1	TRBJ2-7	-
TGCGCCAGCAGCTTGTTGGCGGGGAGCTCCTACAATGAGCAGTTCTTC	CASSLLAGSSYNEQFF	many	16	TRBV5-1	TRBJ2-1	-
TGCGCCAGCAGCCAAGTTGTAAGGAGCCCCCAGCATTTT	CASSQVVRSPQHF	few	13	TRBV4-1	TRBJ1-5	-
TGTGCCAGTAGTATAGGGTCGGGGGGCCGATTCACTGAGGCTTTCTTT	CASSIGSGGRFTEAFF	-	16	TRBV19	TRBJ1-1	-
TGCAGCGTGAACCCACAGGGGGTTAATGAGCAGTTCTTC	CSVNPQGVNEQFF	many	13	TRBV29-1	TRBJ2-1	TRBD1
TGTGCCAGCAGCTTGTTGGGGGGTCAGATAGTCACGGATACGCAGTATTTT	CASSLLGGQIVTDTQYF	-	17	TRBV7-9	TRBJ2-3	-
TGCAGTGCTGGAGGGACTAGCTCCTACGAGCAGTACTTC	CSAGGTSSYEQYF	many	13	TRBV20-1	TRBJ2-7	TRBD2
TGTGCCAGCAGCTTAGGAGGGACTACAGAGACCCAGTACTTC	CASSLGGTTETQYF	many	14	TRBV7-6	TRBJ2-5	TRBD2
TGCAGTGCTAGTCCTCAGGGCACTGAAGCTTTCTTT	CSASPQGTEAFF	many	12	TRBV20-1	TRBJ1-1	-
TGTGCCAGCAGTTCCCCCTCGGTCGCGGGTCAGCCCCAGCATTTT	CASSSPSVAGQPQHF	few	15	TRBV28	TRBJ1-5	-
TGTGCCAGCAGTCCGAATCCCGGGACAGGGGGAATACCCCTCCACTTT	CASSPNPGTGGIPLHF	-	16	TRBV27	TRBJ1-6	TRBD1
TGTGCCAGCAGGCCGGGCGGACTAACCAACTATGGCTACACCTTC	CASRPGGLTNYGYTF	few	15	TRBV2	TRBJ1-2	-
TGTGCCTGGAGTGTCGGTCCCTCCGAAGCTTTCTTT	CAWSVGPSEAFF	-	12	TRBV30	TRBJ1-1	-
TGTGCCAGCAGCCAAGACCGTGATGGCGGGGGACGGGATACGCAGTATTTT	CASSQDRDGGGRDTQYF	few	17	TRBV3-1	TRBJ2-3	TRBD2
TGTGCCAGCACCTTCGGACTAGCGGGAATCTACGAGCAGTACTTC	CASTFGLAGIYEQYF	-	15	TRBV7-8	TRBJ2-7	TRBD2
TGTGCCAGCAGCTTAATGGGAGTCGGTTTAAATGAGCAGTTCTTC	CASSLMGVGLNEQFF	few	15	TRBV5-6	TRBJ2-1	-
TGTGCCAGCAGCGGGGGGGACAGGGGGCGGACTGAAGCTTTCTTT	CASSGGDRGRTEAFF	many	15	TRBV6-1	TRBJ1-1	TRBD1